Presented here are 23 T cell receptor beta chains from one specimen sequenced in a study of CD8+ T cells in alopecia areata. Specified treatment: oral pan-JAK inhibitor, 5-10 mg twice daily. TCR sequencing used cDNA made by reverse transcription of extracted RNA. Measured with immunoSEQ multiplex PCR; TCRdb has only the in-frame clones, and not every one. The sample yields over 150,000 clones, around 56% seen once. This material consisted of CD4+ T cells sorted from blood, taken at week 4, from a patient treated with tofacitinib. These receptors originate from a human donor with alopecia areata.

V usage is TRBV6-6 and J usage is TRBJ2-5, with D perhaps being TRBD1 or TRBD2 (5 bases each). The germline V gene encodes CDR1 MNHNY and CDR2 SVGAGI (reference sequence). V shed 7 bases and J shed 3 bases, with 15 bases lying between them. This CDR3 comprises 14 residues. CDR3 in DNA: TGTGCCAGCAATAAAGTGGGGGTAGAAGAGACCCAGTACTTC. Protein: CASNKVGVEETQYF.

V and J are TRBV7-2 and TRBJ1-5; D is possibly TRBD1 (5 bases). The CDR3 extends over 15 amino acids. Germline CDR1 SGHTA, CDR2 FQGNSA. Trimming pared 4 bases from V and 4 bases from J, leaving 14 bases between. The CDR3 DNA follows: TGTGCCAGCAGCTCCCAATGGGGGGGGAATCAGCCCCAGCATTTT. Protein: CASSSQWGGNQPQHF.

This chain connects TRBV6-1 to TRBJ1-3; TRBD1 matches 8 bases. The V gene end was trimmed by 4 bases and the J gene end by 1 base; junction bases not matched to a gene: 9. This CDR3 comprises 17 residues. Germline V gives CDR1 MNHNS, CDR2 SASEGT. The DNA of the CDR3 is TGTGCCAGCAGTGGCGGGACAGGAGCGGCATCTGGAAACACCATATATTTT. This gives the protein CASSGGTGAASGNTIYF.

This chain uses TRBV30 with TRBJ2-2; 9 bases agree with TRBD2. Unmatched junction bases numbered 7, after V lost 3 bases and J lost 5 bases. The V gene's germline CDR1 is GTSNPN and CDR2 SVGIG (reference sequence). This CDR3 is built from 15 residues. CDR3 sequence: CAWRSGRLDTGELFF. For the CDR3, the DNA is TGTGCCTGGAGGAGCGGGAGGCTAGATACCGGGGAGCTGTTTTTT.

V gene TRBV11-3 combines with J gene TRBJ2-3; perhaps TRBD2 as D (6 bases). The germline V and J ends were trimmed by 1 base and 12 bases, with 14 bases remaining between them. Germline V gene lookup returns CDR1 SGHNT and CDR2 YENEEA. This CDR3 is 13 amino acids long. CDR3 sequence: CASSLARGGIQYF. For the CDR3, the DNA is TGTGCCAGCAGCTTAGCGCGGGGCGGGATCCAGTATTTT.

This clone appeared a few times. CDR3 amino acids: CSVPSGSQETQYF. The CDR3 DNA sequence: TGCAGCGTTCCTAGCGGGTCCCAAGAGACCCAGTACTTC. The chain recombines TRBV29-1 with TRBJ2-5, with 8 bases aligning to TRBD2. CDR1 is SQVTM and CDR2 is ANQGSEA in the germline V gene. This CDR3 has 13 residues. With 5 bases clipped from V and 1 base from J, the junction kept 3 bases outside the gene matches.

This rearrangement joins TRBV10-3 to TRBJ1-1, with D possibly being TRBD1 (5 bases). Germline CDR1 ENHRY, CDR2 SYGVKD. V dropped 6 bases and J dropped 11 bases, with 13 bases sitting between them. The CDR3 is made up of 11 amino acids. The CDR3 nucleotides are TGTGCCATCAGAGAGACCCGGGGGGCTTTCTTT. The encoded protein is CAIRETRGAFF.

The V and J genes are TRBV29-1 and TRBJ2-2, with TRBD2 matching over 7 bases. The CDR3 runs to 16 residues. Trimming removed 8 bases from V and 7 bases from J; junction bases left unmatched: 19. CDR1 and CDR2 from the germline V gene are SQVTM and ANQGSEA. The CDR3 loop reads CSPTPLAGEAIGELFF. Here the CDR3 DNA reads TGCAGCCCCACCCCCCTGGCGGGAGAGGCAATCGGGGAGCTGTTTTTT.

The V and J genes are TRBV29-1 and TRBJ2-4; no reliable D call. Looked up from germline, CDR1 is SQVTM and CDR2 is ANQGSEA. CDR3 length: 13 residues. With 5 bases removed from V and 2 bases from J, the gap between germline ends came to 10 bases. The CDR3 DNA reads TGCAGCGTTTTCGATAACCCCAAAAACATTCAGTACTTC. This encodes CSVFDNPKNIQYF.

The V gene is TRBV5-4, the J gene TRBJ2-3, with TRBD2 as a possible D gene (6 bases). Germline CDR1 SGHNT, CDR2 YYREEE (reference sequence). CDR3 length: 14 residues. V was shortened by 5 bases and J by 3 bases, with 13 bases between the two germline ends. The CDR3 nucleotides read TGTGCCAGCAGTACCGGGACTGCAACAGATACGCAGTATTTT. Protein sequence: CASSTGTATDTQYF.

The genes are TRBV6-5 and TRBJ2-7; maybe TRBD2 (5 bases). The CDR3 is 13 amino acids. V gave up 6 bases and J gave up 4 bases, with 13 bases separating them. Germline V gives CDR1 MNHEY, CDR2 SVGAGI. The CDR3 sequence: CASRAGRGYEQYF. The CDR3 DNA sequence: TGTGCCAGCAGGGCGGGCCGCGGGTACGAGCAGTACTTC.

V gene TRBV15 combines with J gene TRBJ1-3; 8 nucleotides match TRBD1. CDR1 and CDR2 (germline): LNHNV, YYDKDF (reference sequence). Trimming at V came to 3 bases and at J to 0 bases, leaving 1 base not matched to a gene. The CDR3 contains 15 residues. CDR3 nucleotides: TGTGCCACCAGCAGGGACAGGGTCTCTGGAAACACCATATATTTT. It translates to CATSRDRVSGNTIYF.

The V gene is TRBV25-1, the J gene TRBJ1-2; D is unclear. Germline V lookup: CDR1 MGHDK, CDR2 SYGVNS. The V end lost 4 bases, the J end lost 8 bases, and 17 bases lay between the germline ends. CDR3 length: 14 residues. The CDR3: CASSVYDGLVGYTF. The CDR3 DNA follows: TGTGCCAGCAGTGTTTACGACGGCCTCGTGGGCTACACCTTC.

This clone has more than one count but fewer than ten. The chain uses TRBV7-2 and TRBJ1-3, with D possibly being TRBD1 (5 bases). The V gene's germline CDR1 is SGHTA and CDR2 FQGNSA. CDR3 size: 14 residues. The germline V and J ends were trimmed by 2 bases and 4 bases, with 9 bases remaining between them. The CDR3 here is CASSLNRLGNTIYF. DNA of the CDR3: TGTGCCAGCAGCTTAAACAGGCTCGGAAACACCATATATTTT.

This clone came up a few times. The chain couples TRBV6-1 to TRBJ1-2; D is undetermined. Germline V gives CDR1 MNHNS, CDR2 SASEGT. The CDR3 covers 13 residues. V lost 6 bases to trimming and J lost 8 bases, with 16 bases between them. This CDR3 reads CASRVGLGGGYTF. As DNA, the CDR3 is TGTGCCAGCAGGGTTGGATTGGGCGGCGGCTACACCTTC.

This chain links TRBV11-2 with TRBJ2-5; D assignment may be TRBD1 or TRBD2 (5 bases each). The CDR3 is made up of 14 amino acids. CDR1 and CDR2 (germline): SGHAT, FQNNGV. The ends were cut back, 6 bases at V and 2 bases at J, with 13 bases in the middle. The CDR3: CASSSERGQETQYF. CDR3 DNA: TGTGCCAGCAGTTCGGAGAGGGGACAAGAGACCCAGTACTTC.

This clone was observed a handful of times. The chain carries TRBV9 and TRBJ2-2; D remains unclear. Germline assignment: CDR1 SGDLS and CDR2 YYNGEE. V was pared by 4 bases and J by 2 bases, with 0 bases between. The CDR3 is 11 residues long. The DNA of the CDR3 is TGTGCCAGCAGCAACACCGGGGAGCTGTTTTTT. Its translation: CASSNTGELFF.

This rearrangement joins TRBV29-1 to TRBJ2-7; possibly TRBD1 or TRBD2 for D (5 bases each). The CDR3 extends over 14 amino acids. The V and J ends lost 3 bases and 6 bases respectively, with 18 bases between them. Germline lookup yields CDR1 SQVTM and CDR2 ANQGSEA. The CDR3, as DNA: TGCAGCGTTGAGGGCCAGGGAGTATGGGGCGAGCAGTACTTC. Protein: CSVEGQGVWGEQYF.

The CDR3 spells CASSATGGSFGNLHEQYF. The CDR3 DNA sequence: TGTGCCAGCAGCGCCACGGGAGGGTCGTTCGGGAACCTCCACGAGCAGTACTTC. The chain carries TRBV9 and TRBJ2-7, with TRBD2 matching 8 bases. The J segment lost 5 bases and the V segment lost 3 bases, leaving 19 bases of the junction unmatched. CDR1 SGDLS and CDR2 YYNGEE come from the germline V gene. This CDR3 is 18 amino acids long.

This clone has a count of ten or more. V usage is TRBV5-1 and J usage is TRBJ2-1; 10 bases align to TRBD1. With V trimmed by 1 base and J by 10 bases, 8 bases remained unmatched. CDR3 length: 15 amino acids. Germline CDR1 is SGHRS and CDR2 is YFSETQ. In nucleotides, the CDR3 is TGCGCCAGCAGCTTGTTGGGGACAGGGGTTGAGGAGCAGTTCTTC. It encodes CASSLLGTGVEEQFF. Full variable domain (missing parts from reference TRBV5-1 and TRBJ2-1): KAGVTQTPRYLIKTRGQQVTLSCSPISGHRSVSWYQQTPGQGLQFLFEYFSETQRNKGNFPGRFSGRQFSNSRSEMNVSTLELGDSALYLCASSLLGTGVEEQFFGPGTRLTVL.

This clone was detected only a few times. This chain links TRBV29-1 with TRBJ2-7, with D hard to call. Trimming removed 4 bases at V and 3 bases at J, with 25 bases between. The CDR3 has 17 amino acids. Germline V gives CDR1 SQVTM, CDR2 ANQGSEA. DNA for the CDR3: TGCAGCGTTGTCTTCGGGCAGGTCCTTTCCCTTGACTACGAGCAGTACTTC. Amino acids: CSVVFGQVLSLDYEQYF.

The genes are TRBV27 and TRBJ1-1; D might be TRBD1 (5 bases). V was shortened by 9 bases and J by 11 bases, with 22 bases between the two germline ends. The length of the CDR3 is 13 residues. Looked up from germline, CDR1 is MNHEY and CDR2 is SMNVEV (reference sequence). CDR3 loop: CASLSWGTGLAFF. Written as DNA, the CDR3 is TGTGCCAGTCTTTCGTGGGGGACTGGGCTGGCTTTCTTT.

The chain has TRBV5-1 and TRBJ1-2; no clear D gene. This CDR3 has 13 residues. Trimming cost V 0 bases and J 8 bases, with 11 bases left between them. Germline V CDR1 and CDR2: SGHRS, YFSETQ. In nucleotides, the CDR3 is TGCGCCAGCAGCTTGGCCCCCTCCGGAGGCTACACCTTC. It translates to CASSLAPSGGYTF.